Listed below are T cell receptor beta chains from one sample, sequenced in a study of blood T cell repertoires in COVID-19. Measured with immunoSEQ multiplex PCR; TCRdb has only the in-frame clones, and not every one. Of 95,000 to 100,000 clones in the sample, about 92% were seen once. The material sequenced was peripheral blood. Source of these receptors: a man between 45 and 60 years old with active COVID-19. Each CDR3 is given with its conserved first and last residue.

TRBV5-1 | 15 | CASSPSTGGSYEQYF
TRBV28 | 14 | CASSSPASNTEAFF
TRBV30 | 14 | CAWKGDLRGTEAFF
TRBV7-3 | 12 | CASSFAGGEQFF
TRBV5-4 | 14 | CASSSKGNQETQYF
TRBV5-6 | 13 | CASSHAGYNEQFF
TRBV28 | 14 | CASSSTGLDTEAFF
TRBV2 | 15 | CASSEIRGPSQPQHF
TRBV25-1 | 15 | CASSATGGTYVEQYF
TRBV15 | 15 | CATSTRAGGTDTQYF
TRBV28 | 12 | CASSSPVNEQFF
TRBV6-5 | 16 | CASSYSGQKDNYGYTF
TRBV19 | 15 | CASTTGLGRTGELFF
TRBV5-1 | 16 | CASSLEGVAGADTQYF
TRBV7-2 | 15 | CASSGGGASTDTQYF
TRBV9 | 12 | CASSASGTEAFF
TRBV28 | 14 | CASSSTGGRETQYF
TRBV19 | 13 | CASSFSEGYEQYF
TRBV19 | 12 | CASSLDFYGYTF
TRBV30 | 15 | CAWGQEAPPFYGYTF
TRBV16 | 16 | CASSQSPASGIYEQYF
TRBV6-6 | 12 | CASSQATDTQYF
TRBV19 | 13 | CATRLASYNEQFF
TRBV6-5 | 12 | CASSLGTGAQFF
TRBV25-1 | 14 | CASESWSSYNEQFF
TRBV7-2 | 15 | CASSLAPGLATEAFF
TRBV5-1 | 12 | CASSPVQETQYF
TRBV28 | 13 | CASSVPGTREQYF
TRBV28 | 13 | CASSLGVPNEQFF
TRBV30 | 13 | CASPGDRAYEQYF
TRBV5-4 | 13 | CASSLQGVNGYTF
TRBV7-8 | 17 | CASSLVGRSLSGNTIYF
TRBV5-1 | 16 | CASSPQSGTLGNEQFF
TRBV2 | 15 | CAVRPETTLYNEQFF